This T cell receptor beta chain is from a study of OX40 agonist ivuxolimab in advanced cancers. Turning to the study itself: A history of anti-PD-1, anti-PD-L1 or anti-CTLA-4 therapy was acceptable, and around 36% had some.

Assay used: immunoSEQ multiplex PCR; TCRdb lists only in-frame clones, some missing. This repertoire shows over 60,000 clones, 85% found once; its top ten account for roughly 4%. The sample consisted of CD4+ or CD8+ T cells sorted from blood, taken in a trial of the OX40 agonist ivuxolimab. This receptor was obtained from an adult with an advanced solid tumor such as melanoma, head and neck, liver or kidney cancer.

The DNA of the CDR3 is TGTGCCAGCGCCGACAGGGGGGGAGGTAATTCACCCCTCCACTTT. Its protein product is CASADRGGGNSPLHF. The V call is TRBV2, the J call TRBJ1-6; TRBD1 agrees at 9 bases. Trimming cost V 8 bases and J 6 bases; bases outside gene matches: 8. Germline V CDR1 and CDR2: SNHLY, FYNNEI. CDR3 length: 15 residues.